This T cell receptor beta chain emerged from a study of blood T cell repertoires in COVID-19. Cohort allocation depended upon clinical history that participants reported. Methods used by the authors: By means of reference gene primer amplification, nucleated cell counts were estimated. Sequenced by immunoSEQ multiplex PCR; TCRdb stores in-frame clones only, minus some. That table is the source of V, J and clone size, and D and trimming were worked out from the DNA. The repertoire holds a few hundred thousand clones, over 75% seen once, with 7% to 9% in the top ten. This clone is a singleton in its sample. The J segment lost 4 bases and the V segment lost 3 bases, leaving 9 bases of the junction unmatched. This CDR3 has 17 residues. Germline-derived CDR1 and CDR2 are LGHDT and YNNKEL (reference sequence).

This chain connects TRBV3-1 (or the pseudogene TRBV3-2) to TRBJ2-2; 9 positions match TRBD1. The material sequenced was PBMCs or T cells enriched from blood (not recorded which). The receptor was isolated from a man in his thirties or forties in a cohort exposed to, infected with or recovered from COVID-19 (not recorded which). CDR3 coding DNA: TGTGCCAGCAGCCAGGTATACAGGGGGCGCCCCACCGGGGAGCTGTTTTTT. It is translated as CASSQVYRGRPTGELFF.